This TCR beta chain was sequenced in a study of T cells in localized non-small cell lung cancer. The V gene's germline CDR1 is ENHRY and CDR2 SYGVKD. The CDR3 length is 14 residues. Notes on this clone: Antigen specificity is unknown. Germline is not matched at one junction end, which may reflect a read error.

Broader study findings: T cell clonality was highest in uninvolved adjacent lung, above tumor.

Assay: immunoSEQ multiplex PCR; the TCRdb copy retains only in-frame clones and omits some. The sample lists under 45,000 clones, roughly 83% seen once, with approximately 7.8% in the top ten. This TCR came from a man aged 40 to 69 with stage II lung adenocarcinoma. V gene TRBV10-3 combines with J gene TRBJ1-1; a weak D match, TRBD1 (5 bases). The input for sequencing was PBMCs, taken before any cancer treatment. The CDR3 loop is CASSYRSPGSIAFF. DNA for the CDR3: TGTGCCAGCAGTTACAGGAGCCCGGGAAGTATAGCTTTCTTT.